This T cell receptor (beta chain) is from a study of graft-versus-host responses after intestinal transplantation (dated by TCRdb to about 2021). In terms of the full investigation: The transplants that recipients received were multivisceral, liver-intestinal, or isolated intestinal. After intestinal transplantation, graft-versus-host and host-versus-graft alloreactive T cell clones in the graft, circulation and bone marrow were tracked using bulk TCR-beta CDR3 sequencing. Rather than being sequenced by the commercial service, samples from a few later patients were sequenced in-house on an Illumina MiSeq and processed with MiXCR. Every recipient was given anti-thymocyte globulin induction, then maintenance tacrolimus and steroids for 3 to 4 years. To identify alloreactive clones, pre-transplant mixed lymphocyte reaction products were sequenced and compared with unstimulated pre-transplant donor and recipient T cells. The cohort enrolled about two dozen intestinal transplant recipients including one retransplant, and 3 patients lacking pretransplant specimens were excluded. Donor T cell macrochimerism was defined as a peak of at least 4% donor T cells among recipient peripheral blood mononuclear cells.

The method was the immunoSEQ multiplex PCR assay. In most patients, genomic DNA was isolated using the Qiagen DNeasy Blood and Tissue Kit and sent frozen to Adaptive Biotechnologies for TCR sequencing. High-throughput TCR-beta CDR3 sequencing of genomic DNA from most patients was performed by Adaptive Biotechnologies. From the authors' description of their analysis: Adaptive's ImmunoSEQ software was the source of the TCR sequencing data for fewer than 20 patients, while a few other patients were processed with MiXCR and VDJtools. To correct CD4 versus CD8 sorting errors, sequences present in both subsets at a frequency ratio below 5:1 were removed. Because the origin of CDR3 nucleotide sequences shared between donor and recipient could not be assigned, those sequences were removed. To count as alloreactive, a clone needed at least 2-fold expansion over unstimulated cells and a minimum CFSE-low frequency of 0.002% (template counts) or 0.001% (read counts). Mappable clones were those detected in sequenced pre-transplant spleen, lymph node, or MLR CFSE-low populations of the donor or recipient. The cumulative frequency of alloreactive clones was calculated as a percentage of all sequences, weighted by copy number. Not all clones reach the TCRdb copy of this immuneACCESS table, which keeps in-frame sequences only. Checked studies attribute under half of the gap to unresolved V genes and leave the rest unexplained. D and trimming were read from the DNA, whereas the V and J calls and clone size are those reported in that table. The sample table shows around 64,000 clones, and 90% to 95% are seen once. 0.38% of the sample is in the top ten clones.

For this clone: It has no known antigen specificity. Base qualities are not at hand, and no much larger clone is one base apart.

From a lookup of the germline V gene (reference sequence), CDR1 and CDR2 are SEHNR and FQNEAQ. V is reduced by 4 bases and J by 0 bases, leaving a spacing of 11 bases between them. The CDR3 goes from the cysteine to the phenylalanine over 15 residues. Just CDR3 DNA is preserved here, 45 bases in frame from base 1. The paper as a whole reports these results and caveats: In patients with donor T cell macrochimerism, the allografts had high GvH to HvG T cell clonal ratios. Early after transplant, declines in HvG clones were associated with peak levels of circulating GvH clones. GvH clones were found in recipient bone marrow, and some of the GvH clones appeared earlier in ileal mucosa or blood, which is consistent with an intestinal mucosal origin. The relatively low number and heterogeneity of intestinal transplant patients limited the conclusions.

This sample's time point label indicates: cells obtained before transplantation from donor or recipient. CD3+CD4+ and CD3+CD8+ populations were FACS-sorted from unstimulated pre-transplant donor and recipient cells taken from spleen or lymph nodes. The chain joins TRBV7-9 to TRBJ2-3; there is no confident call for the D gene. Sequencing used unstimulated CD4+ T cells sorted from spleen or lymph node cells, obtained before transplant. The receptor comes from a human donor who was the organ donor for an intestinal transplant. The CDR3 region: CASSSDGTSTDTQYF. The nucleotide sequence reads TGTGCCAGCAGCTCGGACGGTACTAGCACAGATACGCAGTATTTT.